This T cell receptor beta chain comes out of a study of cytomegalovirus exposure and HLA in healthy donors. TCRdb's table, derived via immunoSEQ multiplex PCR, lists solely in-frame clones and lacks some. This table holds around 250,000 clones, around 89% found once. V gave up 9 bases and J gave up 0 bases, with 13 bases separating them. The CDR3 is made up of 14 amino acids. Germline CDR1 LNHDA, CDR2 SQIVND (reference sequence). The TCR comes from a woman in her late teens or twenties in good health and CMV-seronegative. V gene TRBV19 combines with J gene TRBJ2-3; weak D call: TRBD1 (7 bases). The sequenced sample consisted of PBMCs. As DNA, the CDR3 is TGTGCCAGCCTGACAGGGACTAGCACAGATACGCAGTATTTT. Translation gives CASLTGTSTDTQYF.